Each of the 24 T cell receptor beta chains below was sequenced from the same sample in a study of CD8 T cells in Susac syndrome. Reverse transcription of about 0.5 to 1 ug RNA was carried out with random hexamers. TCRdb processed the immunoSEQ multiplex PCR reads anew with MiXCR; each CDR3 protein has one entry. The table lists some 400,000 distinct CDR3 sequences, around 85% of them singletons. The sample was CD8+ T cells from PBMCs. The receptors were gathered from a human donor with multiple sclerosis.

J is TRBJ2-1 and V is TRBV5-1, with TRBD2 matching 12 bases. Germline V gene data show CDR1 as SGHRS and CDR2 as YFSETQ. CDR3 size: 18 residues. Germline trimming cut 0 bases from V and 3 bases from J; bases unmatched to any gene: 7. CDR3 bases: TGCGCCAGCAGCTTGGGGCTAGCGGGAGGGCCTTACTACAATGAGCAGTTCTTC. Residues: CASSLGLAGGPYYNEQFF.

This chain joins TRBV6-1 and TRBJ2-5; 9 bases are shared with TRBD1. Germline V gene data show CDR1 as MNHNS and CDR2 as SASEGT. There are 15 residues in the CDR3. The trim removed 2 bases at V and 5 bases at J, leaving 6 bases unmatched. CDR3 sequence: CASSEKTGGLETQYF. DNA of the CDR3: TGTGCCAGCAGTGAAAAGACAGGGGGATTGGAGACCCAGTACTTC.

This clonotype was counted between two and nine times. This chain links TRBV27 with TRBJ2-7; 7 bases align to TRBD2. The CDR3 runs to 13 residues. CDR1 is MNHEY, CDR2 SMNVEV, per germline (reference sequence). Trimming removed 4 bases from V and 5 bases from J; junction bases left unmatched: 5. The CDR3 region is CASSSAGLHEQYF. The DNA of the CDR3 is TGTGCCAGCAGTTCAGCGGGGTTACACGAGCAGTACTTC.

The V gene is TRBV12-3 or TRBV12-4, the J gene TRBJ1-5; D gene ambiguous. This CDR3 is built from 14 residues. Trimming took off 1 base at V and 6 bases at J, with 10 bases between the two ends. This CDR3 is CASSLGGLVQPQHF. Here the CDR3 DNA reads TGTGCCAGCAGTTTAGGAGGGCTGGTTCAGCCCCAGCATTTT.

The chain joins TRBV4-1 to TRBJ1-4, with TRBD1 matching 7 bases. V shed 3 bases and J 8 bases; nucleotides not matched to a gene: 18. Germline V lookup: CDR1 MGHRA, CDR2 YSYEKL. The CDR3 is 18 amino acids. DNA for the CDR3: TGCGCCAGCAGCCACATGAGATTAACAGGGGACAAACGGGAAAAACTGTTTTTT. It specifies CASSHMRLTGDKREKLFF.

V usage is TRBV5-4 and J usage is TRBJ2-5, with D unclear. There are 13 residues in the CDR3. V lost 0 bases, J lost 5 bases, and 8 bases lay in between. CDR1 is SGHNT, CDR2 YYREEE, per germline (reference sequence). This CDR3 reads CASSLGVPETQYF. DNA for the CDR3: TGTGCCAGCAGCTTGGGGGTTCCGGAGACCCAGTACTTC.

V gene TRBV4-1 combines with J gene TRBJ1-1; D unresolved. V was clipped by 1 base and J by 11 bases, with 14 bases between them. CDR3 length: 13 residues. Germline lookup yields CDR1 MGHRA and CDR2 YSYEKL. CDR3 nucleotide sequence: TGCGCCAGCAGCCAAGGGAAGGGAATGGTGGCTTTCTTT. Translation: CASSQGKGMVAFF.

In this sample, this clonotype turned up once. At one end, the junction sequence differs from germline, possibly due to a read error. The chain uses TRBV3-1 and TRBJ2-1, with TRBD2 matching over 14 bases. There are 12 residues in the CDR3. Germline V gene data show CDR1 as LGHDT and CDR2 as YNNKEL (reference sequence). CDR3 protein: CACSQGLAGEFF. The CDR3 nucleotides are TGTGCCTGCAGCCAGGGACTAGCGGGGGAGTTCTTC.

V usage is TRBV6-2 or TRBV6-3 and J usage is TRBJ1-2, with no clear D. Germline CDR1 reads MNHEY; CDR2 reads SVGEGT. V lost 2 bases to trimming and J lost 3 bases, with 7 bases between them. There are 13 residues in the CDR3. CDR3 DNA sequence: TGTGCCAGCAGTTACGTGGACCACTATGGCTACACCTTC. It is translated as CASSYVDHYGYTF.

The chain combines TRBV2 with TRBJ1-2; TRBD1 matches 8 bases. This CDR3 has 15 residues. CDR1 and CDR2 (germline): SNHLY, FYNNEI. With 7 bases clipped from V and 1 base from J, the junction kept 8 bases outside the gene matches. DNA for the CDR3: TGTGCCAGCACCGGGACAGGCTATCTTAACTATGGCTACACCTTC. Translating it yields CASTGTGYLNYGYTF.

V is TRBV5-1 and J is TRBJ1-2; 7 positions agree with TRBD1. Trimming took 7 bases from V and 8 from J; bases not matched to a gene: 11. Looked up from germline, CDR1 is SGHRS and CDR2 is YFSETQ. The CDR3 contains 13 residues. For the CDR3, the DNA is TGCGCCAGCGGGGACAGCGATTCCGTGGGCTACACCTTC. It specifies CASGDSDSVGYTF. The complete variable domain, with remaining parts taken from reference TRBV5-1 and TRBJ1-2, reads KAGVTQTPRYLIKTRGQQVTLSCSPISGHRSVSWYQQTPGQGLQFLFEYFSETQRNKGNFPGRFSGRQFSNSRSEMNVSTLELGDSALYLCASGDSDSVGYTFGSGTRLTVV.

The V call is TRBV2, the J call TRBJ1-5; possibly TRBD1 for D (5 bases). With 6 bases removed from V and 5 bases from J, the gap between germline ends came to 17 bases. The CDR3 length is 15 residues. Looked up from germline, CDR1 is SNHLY and CDR2 is FYNNEI. Written as DNA, the CDR3 is TGTGCCAGCAGCCTCCCCCGGGACCCACATCAGCCCCAGCATTTT. Its translation: CASSLPRDPHQPQHF.

This rearrangement joins TRBV27 to TRBJ1-1; 9 bases fit TRBD1. The CDR3 consists of 13 residues. The ends lost 8 bases at V and 3 bases at J; junction bases unmatched: 4. CDR1 is MNHEY, CDR2 SMNVEV, per germline (reference sequence). The CDR3 region is CASQTGGDTEAFF. The CDR3 region has the DNA TGTGCCAGCCAGACAGGGGGGGACACTGAAGCTTTCTTT.

The chain carries TRBV30 and TRBJ2-1, with D perhaps matching TRBD1 (5 bases). CDR1 and CDR2 (germline): GTSNPN, SVGIG (reference sequence). The CDR3 length is 15 residues. Between the trimmed V and J ends, which lost 0 bases and 7 bases, there was a span of 16 bases. The CDR3 DNA reads as TGTGCCTGGAGTGTAGGGGCAGGGAATATGAATGAGCAGTTCTTC. Its protein product is CAWSVGAGNMNEQFF.

The chain has TRBV5-1 and TRBJ1-1; TRBD1 is a possible D gene (6 bases). The CDR3 runs 14 residues. The ends were cut back, 7 bases at V and 4 bases at J, with 17 bases in the middle. CDR1 and CDR2 from the germline V gene are SGHRS and YFSETQ. In nucleotides, the CDR3 is TGCGCCAGCTCCGGACAGTACGGGGGCACTGAAGCTTTCTTT. Translating gives CASSGQYGGTEAFF.

This chain links TRBV6-6 with TRBJ1-5; tentatively, D is TRBD1 (6 bases). Trimming cost V 8 bases and J 4 bases, with 18 bases left between them. The CDR3 is 15 residues long. Germline V CDR1 and CDR2: MNHNY, SVGAGI (reference sequence). CDR3 residues: CASGELGGPNQPQHF. CDR3 in DNA: TGTGCCAGCGGAGAGTTGGGGGGCCCTAATCAGCCCCAGCATTTT.

This clonotype was observed once. The rearrangement links TRBV6-5 to TRBJ2-7, with 9 bases matching TRBD1. Looked up from germline, CDR1 is MNHEY and CDR2 is SVGAGI. The CDR3 is made up of 17 amino acids. V lost 0 bases, J lost 2 bases, and 8 bases stayed unmatched. The CDR3 DNA follows: TGTGCCAGCAGTTACTCGAGACGGACAGGGGCTACCTACGAGCAGTACTTC. Residues: CASSYSRRTGATYEQYF.

This clonotype was picked up one time. The V call is TRBV5-5, the J call TRBJ1-5; D gene uncertain. This CDR3 has 16 residues. The V and J ends lost 5 bases and 1 base respectively, with 16 bases between them. The V gene's germline CDR1 is SGHKS and CDR2 YYEKEE (reference sequence). The CDR3 DNA is TGTGCCAGCAGTCCTTCGTGGGGAGTGAGCAATCAGCCCCAGCATTTT. Its translation: CASSPSWGVSNQPQHF.

The rearrangement uses TRBV5-8 and TRBJ2-7; the D is unclear. The CDR3 runs 13 residues. Germline V gene sequence: CDR1 SGHTS, CDR2 YDEGEE. V was clipped by 1 base and J by 2 bases, with 7 bases between them. The chain's CDR3 is CASSLNSPYEQYF. The CDR3 bases are TGTGCCAGCAGCTTGAATAGCCCCTACGAGCAGTACTTC.

The CDR3 protein is CASSYFLQGGNTEAFF. CDR3 DNA: TGTGCCAGCAGTTACTTCCTACAGGGGGGAAACACTGAAGCTTTCTTT. V and J are TRBV6-5 and TRBJ1-1, with 8 nucleotides matching TRBD1. The CDR3 runs to 16 residues. CDR1 and CDR2 (germline): MNHEY, SVGAGI. V lost 1 base to trimming and J lost 2 bases; unmatched junction nucleotides: 6.

V and J are TRBV2 and TRBJ1-5; D is perhaps TRBD1 (6 bases). The germline CDR1 and CDR2 sequences are SNHLY and FYNNEI. The CDR3 runs to 16 residues. Deletions cut 0 bases from V and 4 bases from J, with 13 bases between. The CDR3 region is CASSEARTEVNQPQHF. In DNA form, the CDR3 reads TGTGCCAGCAGTGAAGCCAGGACAGAAGTAAATCAGCCCCAGCATTTT.

The chain carries TRBV29-1 and TRBJ2-3; D not resolved. V shed 0 bases and J shed 6 bases, with 1 base lying between them. CDR1 is SQVTM and CDR2 is ANQGSEA in the germline V gene. CDR3 length equals 10 residues. The CDR3: CSVEEDTQYF. The CDR3 bases are TGCAGCGTTGAAGAGGATACGCAGTATTTT.

This clonotype was seen a single time. In DNA, the CDR3 is TGTGCCATGAGAGACAGGGGAACAGGGAACACTGAAGCTTTCTTT. This codes for CAMRDRGTGNTEAFF. The chain combines TRBV10-3 with TRBJ1-1; 8 nucleotides line up with TRBD1. V lost 9 bases and J lost 1; bases outside the gene matches: 10. CDR1 ENHRY and CDR2 SYGVKD come from the germline V gene. The CDR3 is 15 residues long.

This clonotype has just one count. The chain uses TRBV27 and TRBJ2-1, with 14 bases matching TRBD2. V was pared by 4 bases and J by 11 bases, with 7 bases of the junction left unmatched. CDR1 and CDR2 from the germline V gene are MNHEY and SMNVEV (reference sequence). The CDR3 is 15 amino acids. CDR3 in DNA: TGTGCCAGCAGTTCCGGGACTAGCGGGGGTGATAAGCAGTTCTTC. Translating gives CASSSGTSGGDKQFF.